Many counts were recorded for the clone carrying this T cell receptor (beta chain). What it binds is unknown. Over 18 months, lack of ophthalmopathy progression marked Graves' hyperthyroidism as stable. Diagnostic assessment was based on clinical symptoms, serum thyroxine and TRAb, thyroid ultrasound and orbital computed tomography. Researchers amplified the TCR beta CDR3 regions from RNA transcripts. First-round RT-PCR with HTBI primers amplified the TCR CDR3 region. Via MiXCR, TCRdb re-called the multiplex PCR reads, giving one row per CDR3 protein. This sample carries hundreds of thousands of distinct CDR3 sequences, about 15% of them seen once, and the ten largest clones take roughly 10%. This sample was included in a study of T cells in Graves' hyperthyroidism and ophthalmopathy. Study findings and constraints: Ophthalmopathy, which appeared later, was predicted by the model a median 6.5 months before onset.

The CDR3 contains 14 residues. Unmatched junction bases numbered 3, after V lost 2 bases and J lost 4 bases. Per germline, CDR1 SGHDN and CDR2 FVKESK. This clonotype was sampled from a young woman with Graves' hyperthyroidism. V gene TRBV14 combines with J gene TRBJ2-5; TRBD1 aligns across 8 bases. The specimen sequenced was blood. The CDR3 spells CASSQRTGTETQYF. CDR3 sequence (DNA): TGTGCCAGCAGCCAACGGACAGGGACAGAGACCCAGTACTTC.